Following are 19 T cell receptor beta chains from one sample sequenced in a study of CXCR3-negative and CXCR3-positive naive CD8 T cells. TRB cDNA was prepared as libraries by UMI-labeled 5' RACE. One entry per CDR3 protein, without DNA, is what TCRdb gives after re-calling the 5' RACE reads. The sample has about 130,000 distinct CDR3 sequences. Antigens for these TCRs are unknown. Findings of the study overall: CXCR3-positive naive cells carried more hydrophobic TRB CDR3s than CXCR3-negative ones.

Sequences were obtained from naive CXCR3+ CD8+ T cells from blood. Subset: CD45RO-CCR7+CD27+CD95- naive CD8+ T cells expressing CXCR3 (TNR3+). The receptors were gathered from a human donor in good health. Some clones in this sample may be carry-over from other donors' samples.

The chain uses TRBV28 and TRBJ2-3; TCRdb proposes TRBD1, but this gene call is untestable without DNA. The CDR3 sequence is 16 residues long. Germline V gene sequence: CDR1 MDHEN, CDR2 SYDVKM. CDR3 sequence: CASSTGTGGDQDTQYF.

The V and J genes are TRBV7-3 and TRBJ2-1; there is no DNA to check the TCRdb D call of TRBD1. This CDR3 is built from 15 residues. CDR1 and CDR2 (germline): SGHTA, FQGTGA. CDR3 sequence reads: CASSQFPGGDNEQFF.

V usage is TRBV23-1 and J usage is TRBJ2-1; TCRdb's D call of TRBD1 is untestable without DNA. TRBV23-1 carries the ORF label, with uncertain function. This CDR3 region has 18 residues. CDR3 amino acids: CASSQVQPRDISYNEQFF.

This chain links TRBV6-2 or TRBV6-3 with TRBJ1-2. This CDR3 comprises 12 residues. CDR1 and CDR2 from the germline V gene are MNHEY and SVGEGT. The CDR3 loop is CATRRANYGYTF.

J is TRBJ2-7 and V is TRBV6-5. The CDR3 runs 15 residues. The germline V gene has CDR1 MNHEY and CDR2 SVGAGI. The CDR3 here is CASSYSGSSSYEQYF.

The chain employs TRBV6-4 and TRBJ2-7. CDR1 and CDR2 (germline): MRHNA, SNTAGT. The CDR3 consists of 16 residues. CDR3 amino acids: CASSDSPSGGSYEQYF.

The chain recombines TRBV10-3 with TRBJ2-1; without DNA, the TCRdb call of TRBD2 cannot be checked. There are 20 residues in the CDR3. Germline lookup yields CDR1 ENHRY and CDR2 SYGVKD. CDR3 loop: CAISEPAGTSGRAVDNEQFF.

The CDR3 sequence is CSVSDLAYEQYF. The chain recombines TRBV29-1 with TRBJ2-7; the D gene TCRdb calls, TRBD2, cannot be checked with no DNA. CDR3 length: 12 residues. Germline loops: CDR1 SQVTM, CDR2 ANQGSEA.

The rearrangement joins TRBV11-1 to TRBJ2-7; TCRdb lists TRBD1, though no DNA is available to test this call. CDR1 is SGHAT and CDR2 is FQDESV in the germline V gene (reference sequence). The CDR3 length is 14 residues. The CDR3 here is CASSSRDRTYEQYF.

The V and J genes are TRBV5-1 and TRBJ2-5; lacking DNA, the TRBD1 call made by TCRdb goes unchecked. The CDR3 is made up of 15 amino acids. The germline V gene has CDR1 SGHRS and CDR2 YFSETQ. Here the CDR3 reads CASSSGTAPGETQYF.

The chain has TRBV27 and TRBJ2-7; without DNA, the TCRdb call of TRBD1 cannot be checked. Germline assignment: CDR1 MNHEY and CDR2 SMNVEV (reference sequence). CDR3 length equals 13 residues. This CDR3 reads CASSLRTAYEQYF.

V and J are TRBV4-1 and TRBJ2-1. Germline CDR1 is MGHRA and CDR2 is YSYEKL. The CDR3 totals 13 residues. CDR3 residues: CASSPSHGYEQFF.

The chain is built from TRBV6-2 or TRBV6-3 and TRBJ2-2. CDR1 MNHEY and CDR2 SVGEGT come from the germline V gene. The CDR3 extends over 11 amino acids. The CDR3 sequence is CATHGGRELFF.

The chain is built from TRBV7-2 and TRBJ2-1; TCRdb names TRBD1, which stays unverified in the absence of DNA. This CDR3 is 14 amino acids long. Germline V lookup: CDR1 SGHTA, CDR2 FQGNSA. CDR3 sequence: CASRWTGGIDEQFF.

This CDR3 reads CSVEVGSEAFF. The chain combines TRBV29-1 with TRBJ1-1. This CDR3 spans 11 amino acids. CDR1 and CDR2 from the germline V gene are SQVTM and ANQGSEA.

The V call is TRBV5-1, the J call TRBJ2-1; without DNA, the TCRdb call of TRBD2 cannot be checked. The CDR3 contains 19 residues. The germline V gene encodes CDR1 SGHRS and CDR2 YFSETQ. CDR3 residues: CASSMRTSGARGLVNEQFF.

V and J are TRBV20-1 and TRBJ1-1. Per germline, CDR1 DFQATT and CDR2 SNEGSKA (reference sequence). This CDR3 is 14 amino acids long. This chain's CDR3 is CSARDGRENTEAFF.

The CDR3 loop reads CASSPRGGMSGANVLTF. The chain employs TRBV7-6 and TRBJ2-6; absent DNA, TCRdb's TRBD1 call cannot be checked. This CDR3 region has 17 residues. Germline-derived CDR1 and CDR2 are SGHVS and FNYEAQ.

The chain combines TRBV7-6 with TRBJ2-1. Germline values: CDR1 SGHVS, CDR2 FNYEAQ. The CDR3 is 12 amino acids. CDR3 sequence: CASSLEEDEQFF.